This TCR beta chain was identified during a study of blood T cell repertoires in COVID-19. Using immunoSEQ multiplex PCR, the repertoire was profiled, and TCRdb retains in-frame clones only, with some absent. Here the sample spans over 350,000 clones, roughly 89% being singletons. The CDR3 runs to 15 residues. In germline, CDR1 is SGDLS, CDR2 YYNGEE. Trimming pared 4 bases from V and 0 bases from J, leaving 13 bases between. The sequence derives from a woman aged 25 to 39 with acute or convalescent COVID-19. This chain uses TRBV9 with TRBJ1-1; D is uncertain. Sample: peripheral blood. CDR3 nucleotides: TGTGCCAGCAGCCCTAGCGGGCGGTTGAACACTGAAGCTTTCTTT. As protein: CASSPSGRLNTEAFF.